These 6 T cell receptor beta chains originate from one sample sequenced in a study of T-cell reconstitution after alpha-beta-depleted transplantation in children (dated by TCRdb to about 2016). Preparation of the library involved PCR. The sample was run on an Illumina HiSeq 2500. TCR libraries were prepared with molecular barcoding, using unique molecular identifiers to normalize TCRbeta repertoire quantification. The raw public reads went through TCRdb reprocessing: fastp at Q25, MiXCR clone calling, in-frame beta chains kept. Records with the same CDR3 protein are collapsed into one entry carrying the most frequent genes and DNA. The sample contains 250,000 to 350,000 distinct CDR3 sequences, around 25% of them found a single time. The top ten constitute about a tenth of the sample. The sample's treatment or condition, from its label and the paper: allogeneic hematopoietic cell transplantation with graft depleted of TCRalphabeta T cells and CD19 B cells.

Sequenced material: PBMCs, mostly from graft donor cells, taken 180 days after TCRalphabeta/CD19-depleted stem cell transplant. Source of these receptors: a male patient between 5 and 17 years old who had a stem cell transplant for acute lymphoblastic leukemia, so the T cells may come from the graft donor.

The V call is TRBV7-2, the J call TRBJ1-5; D not resolved. The CDR3 is made up of 13 amino acids. Germline values: CDR1 SGHTA, CDR2 FQGNSA. V lost 2 bases and J lost 6, with 8 bases in between. DNA of the CDR3: TGTGCCAGCAGCTTAATTAAAGGTCAGCCCCAGCATTTT. It yields the protein CASSLIKGQPQHF.

The rearrangement joins TRBV20-1 to TRBJ2-5; 10 nucleotides agree with TRBD2. The CDR3 contains 14 residues. Germline CDR1 is DFQATT and CDR2 is SNEGSKA (reference sequence). CDR3 loop: CSPMGLANQETQYF. Here the CDR3 DNA reads TGCAGCCCGATGGGACTAGCGAACCAAGAGACCCAGTACTTC.

This chain connects TRBV5-1 to TRBJ2-7; 10 bases agree with TRBD1. In germline, CDR1 is SGHRS, CDR2 YFSETQ. The CDR3 runs to 15 residues. The trim removed 3 bases at V and 3 bases at J, leaving 6 bases unmatched. The CDR3 sequence is CASSSWTGGSYEQYF. The CDR3 nucleotides read TGCGCCAGCAGCTCCTGGACAGGGGGAAGCTACGAGCAGTACTTC.

In its sample, this clonotype was seen once. J is TRBJ2-1 and V is TRBV4-1; TRBD2 agrees at 8 bases. The V gene's germline CDR1 is MGHRA and CDR2 YSYEKL. V lost 4 bases and J lost 0; bases outside the gene matches: 5. This CDR3 is built from 16 residues. CDR3 sequence: CASSPRGTSSYNEQFF. CDR3 coding DNA: TGCGCCAGCAGCCCGCGCGGGACTAGCTCCTACAATGAGCAGTTCTTC.

The table lists this clonotype with a few counts. This rearrangement joins TRBV28 to TRBJ2-7, with D possibly TRBD1 on 6 matching bases. V lost 10 bases and J lost 2, with 15 bases in between. The V gene's germline CDR1 is MDHEN and CDR2 SYDVKM. This CDR3 comprises 13 residues. The CDR3 loop reads CATSTGQPYEQYF. The CDR3 DNA is TGTGCCACCTCTACCGGACAGCCCTACGAGCAGTACTTC.

This clonotype was found a few times. The chain couples TRBV7-3 to TRBJ2-1; 15 nucleotides line up with TRBD2. The CDR3 has 15 residues. In germline, CDR1 is SGHTA, CDR2 FQGTGA. V shed 4 bases, J shed 7 bases, and the junction held 2 bases outside the gene matches. CDR3 sequence: CASSYGLAGGNEQFF. The CDR3 region has the DNA TGTGCCAGCAGCTACGGACTAGCGGGAGGGAATGAGCAGTTCTTC.